This T cell receptor beta chain emerged from a study of blood T cell repertoires in COVID-19. Study-level information: PBMCs, B-cell-depleted T cells, or T cells were the source of the cDNA or gDNA that made up the material.

Germline lookup yields CDR1 SGHRS and CDR2 YFSETQ. CDR3 length equals 15 residues. Germline trimming cut 4 bases from V and 0 bases from J; bases unmatched to any gene: 3. How the authors handled the data: Amplification with reference gene primers provided the estimates of nucleated cell counts. TCRdb's table, derived via immunoSEQ multiplex PCR, lists solely in-frame clones and lacks some. From that table come the V and J calls and clone size; the DNA was used to work out D and trimming. The table records 200,000 to 250,000 clones, 85% of them present only once. The V gene is TRBV5-1, the J gene TRBJ2-3, with 9 nucleotides matching TRBD2. Sequencing was carried out using PBMCs or T cells enriched from blood (not recorded which). This receptor was taken from a woman between 45 and 60 years old with acute COVID-19. The CDR3 DNA is TGCGCCAGCAGCGCGGGACTAGCTAGCACAGATACGCAGTATTTT. Residues: CASSAGLASTDTQYF.